The entry below gives a single T cell receptor beta chain sequence along with its context. Thyroid surgery was performed in patients who had received no treatment beforehand. Germline V CDR1 and CDR2: LNHDA, SQIVND (reference sequence). The CDR3 spans 15 residues. V lost 4 bases, J lost 1 base, and 10 bases lay in between. The data belong to a study of metastatic and nonmetastatic thyroid tumors. Through MiXCR, TCRdb re-clonotyped the PCR reads. Among 5,500 to 7,500 clones listed, roughly a third were seen once. Specimen: adjacent normal tissue. The chain has TRBV19 and TRBJ2-2; D perhaps matches TRBD2 (5 bases). The receptor comes from a female donor with papillary thyroid cancer or a benign thyroid nodule (not recorded which). Some clones in this sample may be carry-over from other donors' samples. In DNA, the CDR3 is TGTGCCAGTAGTACCATCGAGGGGAACACCGGGGAGCTGTTTTTT. Protein product: CASSTIEGNTGELFF. The variable domain in full, completed from reference TRBV19 and TRBJ2-2, reads DGGITQSPKYLFRKEGQNVTLSCEQNLNHDAMYWYRQDPGQGLRLIYYSQIVNDFQKGDIAEGYSVSREKKESFPLTVTSAQKNPTAFYLCASSTIEGNTGELFFGEGSRLTVL.